The clone carrying this T cell receptor beta chain was observed a handful of times. The antigen remains undetermined. These data are taken from a study of T-cell memory formation after mild COVID-19. Study as a whole: The TCR clusters were mostly specific to one donor.

Study findings and constraints: Pre-infection memory harbored some responding clones, suggesting cross-reactive memory joined.

Trimming removed 4 bases at V and 4 bases at J, with 16 bases between. The CDR3 runs to 14 residues. Per the germline V gene, CDR1 is SQVTM and CDR2 is ANQGSEA. Employing constant-segment primers, 5'RACE generated TCR alpha and TCR beta cDNA libraries bearing sample barcodes and UMIs. Via MiXCR, TCRdb re-called the 5' RACE reads, giving one row per CDR3 protein. The sample holds 580,000 or so distinct CDR3 sequences, roughly 17% seen once. The TCR comes from an adult woman who had mild COVID-19 (a few samples of this study predate the infection). Cell type and time point are not known. The sequencing sample was made of PBMCs or a T cell subset sorted from them (not recorded which). The gene calls are TRBV29-1 and TRBJ1-1; D remains ambiguous. The chain's CDR3 is CSVGLMRAGTEAFF. CDR3 bases: TGCAGCGTTGGGCTAATGAGGGCTGGCACTGAAGCTTTCTTT.